A selection of T cell receptor beta chains follows, all from one sample in a study of graft-versus-host responses after intestinal transplantation. Clones were sequenced by immunoSEQ multiplex PCR, and TCRdb holds only the in-frame ones, with some missing. The sample gives around 39,000 clones, around nine tenths of which show up once; roughly 7.1% is in the top ten. The source material was PBMCs, sampled roughly 270 days after transplant. These receptors all stem from a human patient who received an intestinal transplant, so some T cells may come from the graft donor. Each CDR3 is given with its conserved first and last residue. D genes are given only for firm matches. Clone size appears in some rows only: once, few, many, or a class for an expanded clone.

V gene	J gene	clone size	D gene	CDR3 DNA	CDR3 protein
TRBV4-3	TRBJ2-5	NA	TRBD1	TGCGCCAGCAGGATAAGGGGGCTAGTACAAGAGACCCAGTACTTC	CASRIRGLVQETQYF
TRBV6-1	TRBJ1-5	NA	NA	TGTGCCAGCAGTGAACAGGGGACTCAGCCCCAGCATTTT	CASSEQGTQPQHF
TRBV10-3	TRBJ2-1	NA	NA	TGTGCCACCCTATCCGACAATGAGCAGTTCTTC	CATLSDNEQFF
TRBV4-2	TRBJ2-1	NA	NA	TGTGCCAGCAGCCTTTCGTCAAGGGGCTCCTACAATGAGCAGTTCTTC	CASSLSSRGSYNEQFF
TRBV5-4	TRBJ2-7	NA	TRBD1	TGTGCCAGCAGCTTGAGGACAGGGGGCCCCCCCGTTTACGAGCAGTACTTC	CASSLRTGGPPVYEQYF
TRBV7-2	TRBJ2-3	NA	TRBD2	TGTGCCAGCAGCTTACTAGGACCCGGACTAGCGGGGGGAGATACGCAGTATTTT	CASSLLGPGLAGGDTQYF
TRBV7-9	TRBJ1-4	NA	TRBD1	TGTGCCAGCAGCTTTATAAGGGACAGGGACGAAAAACTGTTTTTT	CASSFIRDRDEKLFF
TRBV19	TRBJ2-3	NA	TRBD1	TGTGCCAGTAGATTGAGGGGGCCCAGCACAGATACGCAGTATTTT	CASRLRGPSTDTQYF
TRBV27	TRBJ1-1	NA	TRBD1	TGTGCCAGTACGGGACAGAAGAACACTGAAGCTTTCTTT	CASTGQKNTEAFF
TRBV6-5	TRBJ2-3	NA	TRBD2	TGTGCCAGCAGTTTCACTAGCGGGGTTGTCACAGATACGCAGTATTTT	CASSFTSGVVTDTQYF
TRBV27	TRBJ1-6	NA	NA	TGTGCCAGCGGGGGGGACAAATATAATTCACCCCTCCACTTT	CASGGDKYNSPLHF
TRBV27	TRBJ2-1	NA	TRBD2	TGTGCCAGCGTCGGGGGGGGCAATGAGCAGTTCTTC	CASVGGGNEQFF
TRBV5-4	TRBJ2-2	NA	NA	TGTGCCAGCAGCTTGTCCACCGGGGAGCTGTTTTTT	CASSLSTGELFF
TRBV5-1	TRBJ1-1	NA	NA	TGCGCCAGCAGCTTGCGGAGGGTGAACACTGAAGCTTTCTTT	CASSLRRVNTEAFF
TRBV6-5	TRBJ1-5	once	NA	TGTGCCAGCAGTACAGGATCCAATCAGCCCCAGCATTTT	CASSTGSNQPQHF
TRBV19	TRBJ2-5	NA	TRBD1	TGTGCCAGTAGCCGAGGACAGGGAAGTGGTCAAGAGACCCAGTACTTC	CASSRGQGSGQETQYF
TRBV7-9	TRBJ1-3	NA	TRBD1	TGTGCCAGCAGCTCTCCCCCCGCACAGGGGAGTGGAAACACCATATATTTT	CASSSPPAQGSGNTIYF
TRBV15	TRBJ2-1	NA	TRBD1	TGTGCCACCAGCAGAGATCCCCGACAGGGGGCTTGGGAGCAGTTCTTC	CATSRDPRQGAWEQFF
TRBV5-6	TRBJ1-5	NA	NA	TGTGCCAGCAGCTTGTGGTGGGGCGGTAATCAGCCCCAGCATTTT	CASSLWWGGNQPQHF
TRBV30	TRBJ2-1	NA	NA	TGTGCCTGGAGGACCGTCTACAATGAGCAGTTCTTC	CAWRTVYNEQFF
TRBV9	TRBJ2-2	NA	NA	TGTGCCAGCAGCGTAAATATAGCCGGGGAGCTGTTTTTT	CASSVNIAGELFF
TRBV27	TRBJ1-1	few	NA	TGTGCCAGCAGGACCCGGGGGAACACTGAAGCTTTCTTT	CASRTRGNTEAFF
TRBV9	TRBJ2-2	NA	TRBD2	TGTGCCAGCAGCCCGTCCGGGGGGGCGGGTAGGATGACCGGGGAGCTGTTTTTT	CASSPSGGAGRMTGELFF
TRBV5-8	TRBJ1-1	NA	NA	TGTGCCAGCAGCTTGGGGTTCGATGAAGCTTTCTTT	CASSLGFDEAFF
TRBV2	TRBJ2-5	NA	NA	TGTGCCAGCAGGGAGGACAGTTTCCAAGAGACCCAGTACTTC	CASREDSFQETQYF
TRBV14	TRBJ1-2	once	NA	TGTGCCAGCAGCCAAGGCGGCTTCTATGGCTACACCTTC	CASSQGGFYGYTF
TRBV4-1	TRBJ1-1	NA	NA	TGCGCCAGCAGCCAAGAGGAAGGCATGAACACTGAAGCTTTCTTT	CASSQEEGMNTEAFF
TRBV29-1	TRBJ1-4	NA	NA	TGCAGCGTTGATTCCGGGGAGGCAAAACTGTTTTTT	CSVDSGEAKLFF
TRBV6-1	TRBJ2-1	NA	TRBD2	TGTGCCAGCAGTGGTGAGACTAGCGGGGTATACAATGAGCAGTTCTTC	CASSGETSGVYNEQFF
TRBV5-1	TRBJ1-1	NA	NA	TGCGCCAGCAGCTTATGGGTAGGAACTGAAGCTTTCTTT	CASSLWVGTEAFF
TRBV5-1	TRBJ2-1	NA	TRBD2	TGCGCCAGCAGCCCCGGGACTAGCGGGGGGGATGAGCAGTTCTTC	CASSPGTSGGDEQFF